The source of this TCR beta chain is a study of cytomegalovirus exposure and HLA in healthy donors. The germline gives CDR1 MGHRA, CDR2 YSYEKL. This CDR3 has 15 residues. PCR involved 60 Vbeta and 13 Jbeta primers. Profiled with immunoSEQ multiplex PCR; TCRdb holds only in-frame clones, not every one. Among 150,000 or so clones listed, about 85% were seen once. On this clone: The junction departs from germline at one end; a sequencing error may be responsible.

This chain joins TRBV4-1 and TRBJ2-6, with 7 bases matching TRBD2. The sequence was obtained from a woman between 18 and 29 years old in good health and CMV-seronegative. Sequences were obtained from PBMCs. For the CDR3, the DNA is TGCGCCAGCAGCCAGGCCGGGGGGTCGGCCCACGTCCTGACTTTC. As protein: CASSQAGGSAHVLTF.